The table lists the clone carrying this T cell receptor (beta chain) with a count of one. Profiled with immunoSEQ multiplex PCR; TCRdb holds only in-frame clones, not every one. The repertoire includes around 84,000 clones, 95% to 98% of them detected once, and roughly 0.15% sits in the top ten. These data are taken from a study of technical replicates of blood from a few donors. Losses at the gene ends were 2 bases for V and 3 bases for J; bases not matched to a gene: 3. CDR1 is WNHNN, CDR2 SYGVQD, per germline (reference sequence). The CDR3 consists of 14 residues. The sample comprised T cells isolated from PBMCs. The TCR comes from a human donor in good health. The chain links TRBV10-1 to TRBJ2-7; 8 bases fit TRBD1. The CDR3 DNA reads TGCGCCAGCAGTGAGCCCGGGACAGGCTACGAGCAGTACTTC. It is translated as CASSEPGTGYEQYF.